Reported below is one T cell receptor (beta chain). The antigen is not known. This entry is derived from a study of monozygotic twins with cystic fibrosis. Study details: Approximately 2.7 micrograms of fragmented DNA underwent about 14 PCR cycles for library preparation.

Study observations and caveats: In this small cohort, shared CDR3 numbers showed no association with age, concordance or disease severity. Unrelated CF individuals shared fewer identical clonotypes than monozygotic CF twins. Low clonality (median roughly 0.0087) suggested a mostly naive repertoire.

CDR3 length equals 13 residues. The V end lost 3 bases, the J end lost 3 bases, and 7 bases lay between the germline ends. Per the germline V gene, CDR1 is MGHRA and CDR2 is YSYEKL. Sequencing was performed with immunoSEQ multiplex PCR; in TCRdb, only in-frame clones are kept and a portion is missing. The data hold under 30,000 clones, with 90% observed a single time. This sequence was found in a girl aged 2 to 10 with cystic fibrosis. Sequencing used blood. J is TRBJ2-3 and V is TRBV4-1; no reliable D call. The CDR3 bases are TGCGCCAGCAGCCACGGATGGACAGATACGCAGTATTTT. Amino acids: CASSHGWTDTQYF.